This TCR beta chain was sequenced during a study of blood T cell repertoires in COVID-19. Seattle researchers signed up patients amid active infection and tracked them longitudinally. The authors' processing: Amplification from reference gene primers served as the basis for estimated nucleated cell counts. Only in-frame clones appear in the TCRdb table, and some are missing; sequencing was by immunoSEQ multiplex PCR. V and J calls and clone size are as listed in that table; D and trimming were resolved from the DNA. The sample lists approximately 330,000 clones; around 90% were seen once. In germline, CDR1 is LGHDT, CDR2 YNNKEL (reference sequence). The CDR3 totals 13 residues. V dropped 1 base and J dropped 7 bases, with 10 bases sitting between them.

The sequencing sample was made of peripheral blood. The sequence derives from a woman in her thirties or forties with COVID-19, enrolled during active disease. This chain joins TRBV3-1 (or the pseudogene TRBV3-2) and TRBJ1-1; unclear D gene. Written as DNA, the CDR3 is TGTGCCAGCAGCCAAGTAGGAGAGGATGAAGCTTTCTTT. Its translation is CASSQVGEDEAFF.